This TCR beta chain comes out of a study of cytomegalovirus exposure and HLA in healthy donors. The CDR3 has 15 amino acids. J was trimmed by 2 bases and V by 5 bases; bases with no gene match: 5. From germline, CDR1 is ENHRY and CDR2 SYGVKD. Study conclusions and caveats: A list of 164 TCR beta chains associated with cytomegalovirus was given.

Vbeta (60) and Jbeta (13) primers were used in the PCR. Method: immunoSEQ multiplex PCR; TCRdb's copy keeps in-frame clones and lacks some. Of more than 95,000 clones listed, approximately 86% are singletons. Comments on this clone: Antigen specificity is unknown.

This chain links TRBV10-3 with TRBJ2-3; 9 bases agree with TRBD1. Material for sequencing was PBMCs. This clonotype was sampled from a man aged 18 to 30 in good health and CMV-seronegative. CDR3 coding DNA: TGTGCCATCAGTCAGGGACAGGGAAACACAGATACGCAGTATTTT. Its protein product is CAISQGQGNTDTQYF.